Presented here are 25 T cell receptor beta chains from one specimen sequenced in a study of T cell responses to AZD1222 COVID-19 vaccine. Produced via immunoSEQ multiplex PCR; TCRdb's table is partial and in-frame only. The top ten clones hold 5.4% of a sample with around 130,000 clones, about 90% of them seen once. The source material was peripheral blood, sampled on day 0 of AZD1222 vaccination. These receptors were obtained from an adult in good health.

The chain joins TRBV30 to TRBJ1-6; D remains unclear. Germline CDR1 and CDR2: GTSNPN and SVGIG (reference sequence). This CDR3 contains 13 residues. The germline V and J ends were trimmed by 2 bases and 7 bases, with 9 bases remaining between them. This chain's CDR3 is CAWSKQANSPLHF. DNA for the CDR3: TGTGCCTGGAGTAAACAAGCCAATTCACCCCTCCACTTT.

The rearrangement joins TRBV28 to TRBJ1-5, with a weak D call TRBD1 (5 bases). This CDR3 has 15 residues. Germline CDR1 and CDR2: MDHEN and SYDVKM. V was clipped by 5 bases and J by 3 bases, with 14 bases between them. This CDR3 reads CASSLRGRNNQPQHF. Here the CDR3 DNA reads TGTGCCAGCAGTCTCCGGGGCAGGAACAATCAGCCCCAGCATTTT.

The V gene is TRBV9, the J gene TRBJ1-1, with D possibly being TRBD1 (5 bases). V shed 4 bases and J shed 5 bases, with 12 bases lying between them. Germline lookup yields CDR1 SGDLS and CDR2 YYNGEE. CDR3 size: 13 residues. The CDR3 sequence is CASSSGGGTEAFF. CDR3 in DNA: TGTGCCAGCAGCTCTGGTGGGGGGACTGAAGCTTTCTTT.

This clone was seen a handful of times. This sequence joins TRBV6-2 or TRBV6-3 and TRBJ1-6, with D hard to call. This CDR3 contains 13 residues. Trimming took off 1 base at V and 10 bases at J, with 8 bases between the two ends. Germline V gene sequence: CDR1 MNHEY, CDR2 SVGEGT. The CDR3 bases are TGTGCCAGCAGTTACTTGGAGGCATCACCCCTCCACTTT. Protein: CASSYLEASPLHF.

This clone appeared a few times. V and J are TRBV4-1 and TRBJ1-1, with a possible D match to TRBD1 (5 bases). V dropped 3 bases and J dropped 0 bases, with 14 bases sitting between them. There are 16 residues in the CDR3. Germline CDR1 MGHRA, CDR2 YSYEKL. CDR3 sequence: CASSHTNGGVNTEAFF. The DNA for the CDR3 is TGCGCCAGCAGCCACACCAACGGGGGGGTGAACACTGAAGCTTTCTTT.

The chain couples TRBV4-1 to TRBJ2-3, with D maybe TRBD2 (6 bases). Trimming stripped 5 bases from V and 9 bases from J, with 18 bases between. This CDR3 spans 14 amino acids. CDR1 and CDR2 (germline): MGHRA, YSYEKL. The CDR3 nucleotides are TGCGCCAGCAGCATCGACCCCGGGGCGGGGACGCAGTATTTT. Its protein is CASSIDPGAGTQYF.

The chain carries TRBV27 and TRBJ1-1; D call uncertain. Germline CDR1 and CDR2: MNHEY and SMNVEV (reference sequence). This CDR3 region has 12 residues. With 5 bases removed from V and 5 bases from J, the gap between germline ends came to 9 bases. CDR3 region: CASSDPGTEAFF. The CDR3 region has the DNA TGTGCCAGCAGTGACCCTGGGACTGAAGCTTTCTTT.

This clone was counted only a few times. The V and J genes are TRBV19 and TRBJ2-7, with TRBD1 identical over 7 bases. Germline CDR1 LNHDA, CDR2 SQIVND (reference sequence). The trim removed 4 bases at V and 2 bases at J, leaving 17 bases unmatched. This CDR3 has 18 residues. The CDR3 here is CASSNTRLRRGSTYEQYF. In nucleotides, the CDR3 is TGTGCCAGTAGTAACACCCGTCTCCGCAGGGGGTCGACCTACGAGCAGTACTTC.

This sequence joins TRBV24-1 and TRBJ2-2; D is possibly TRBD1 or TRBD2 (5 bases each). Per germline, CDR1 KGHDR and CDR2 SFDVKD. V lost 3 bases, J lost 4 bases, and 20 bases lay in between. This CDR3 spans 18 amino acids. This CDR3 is CATSDMAPGQDFTGELFF. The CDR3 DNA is TGTGCCACCAGTGATATGGCCCCGGGGCAGGATTTCACCGGGGAGCTGTTTTTT.

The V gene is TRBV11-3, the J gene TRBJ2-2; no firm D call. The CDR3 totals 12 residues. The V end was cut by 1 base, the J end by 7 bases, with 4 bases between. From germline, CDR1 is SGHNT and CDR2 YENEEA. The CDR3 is CASSLGRGELFF. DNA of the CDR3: TGTGCCAGCAGCTTAGGGCGCGGGGAGCTGTTTTTT. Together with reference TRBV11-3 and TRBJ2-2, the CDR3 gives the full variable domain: EAGVVQSPRYKIIEKKQPVAFWCNPISGHNTLYWYLQNLGQGPELLIRYENEEAVDDSQLPKDRFSAERLKGVDSTLKIQPAELGDSAVYLCASSLGRGELFFGEGSRLTVL.

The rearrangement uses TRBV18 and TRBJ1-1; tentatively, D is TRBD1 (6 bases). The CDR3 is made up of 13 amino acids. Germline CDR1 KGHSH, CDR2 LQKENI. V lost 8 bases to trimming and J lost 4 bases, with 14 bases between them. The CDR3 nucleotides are TGTGCCAGCGAGGGGGGCGGGAGCACTGAAGCTTTCTTT. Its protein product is CASEGGGSTEAFF.

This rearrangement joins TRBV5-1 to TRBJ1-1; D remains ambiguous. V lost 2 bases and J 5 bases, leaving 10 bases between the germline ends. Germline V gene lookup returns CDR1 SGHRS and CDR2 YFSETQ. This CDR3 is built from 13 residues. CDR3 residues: CASSFPGGTEAFF. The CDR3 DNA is TGCGCCAGCAGCTTCCCTGGAGGGACTGAAGCTTTCTTT.

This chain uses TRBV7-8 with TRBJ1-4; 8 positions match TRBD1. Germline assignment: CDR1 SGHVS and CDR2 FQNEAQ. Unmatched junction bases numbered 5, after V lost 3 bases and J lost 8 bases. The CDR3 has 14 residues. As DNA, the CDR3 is TGTGCCAGCAGCTTCGACAGGGGTAGGGAAAAACTGTTTTTT. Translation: CASSFDRGREKLFF.

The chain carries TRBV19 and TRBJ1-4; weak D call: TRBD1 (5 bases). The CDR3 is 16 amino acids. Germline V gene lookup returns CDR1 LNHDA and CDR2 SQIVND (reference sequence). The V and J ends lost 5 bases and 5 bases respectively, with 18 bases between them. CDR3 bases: TGTGCCAGTAGTCGTTCGCCCGGGCAGGGCAATGAAAAACTGTTTTTT. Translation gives CASSRSPGQGNEKLFF. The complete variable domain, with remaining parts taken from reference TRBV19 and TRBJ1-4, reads DGGITQSPKYLFRKEGQNVTLSCEQNLNHDAMYWYRQDPGQGLRLIYYSQIVNDFQKGDIAEGYSVSREKKESFPLTVTSAQKNPTAFYLCASSRSPGQGNEKLFFGSGTQLSVL.

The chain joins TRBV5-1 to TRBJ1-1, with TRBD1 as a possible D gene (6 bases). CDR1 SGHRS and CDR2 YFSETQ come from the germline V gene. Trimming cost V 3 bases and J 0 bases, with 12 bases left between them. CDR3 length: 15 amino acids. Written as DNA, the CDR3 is TGCGCCAGCAGCTCTTCCGGGACAATGAACACTGAAGCTTTCTTT. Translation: CASSSSGTMNTEAFF.

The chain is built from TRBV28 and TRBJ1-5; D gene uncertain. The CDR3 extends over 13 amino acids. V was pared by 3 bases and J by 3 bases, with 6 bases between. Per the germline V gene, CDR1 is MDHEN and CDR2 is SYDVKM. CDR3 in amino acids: CASSFQANQPQHF. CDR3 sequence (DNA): TGTGCCAGCAGTTTCCAAGCCAATCAGCCCCAGCATTTT.

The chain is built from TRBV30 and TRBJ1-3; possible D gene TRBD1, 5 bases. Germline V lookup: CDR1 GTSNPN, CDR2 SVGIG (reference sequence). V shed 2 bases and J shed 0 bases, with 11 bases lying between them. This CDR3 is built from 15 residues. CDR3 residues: CAWSWGHLSGNTIYF. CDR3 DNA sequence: TGTGCCTGGAGTTGGGGCCATCTCTCTGGAAACACCATATATTTT.

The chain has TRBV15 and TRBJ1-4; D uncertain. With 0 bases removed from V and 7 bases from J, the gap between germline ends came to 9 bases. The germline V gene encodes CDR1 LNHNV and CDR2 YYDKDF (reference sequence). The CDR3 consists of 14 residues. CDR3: CATSREGSVEKLFF. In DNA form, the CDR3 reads TGTGCCACCAGCAGAGAGGGAAGTGTTGAAAAACTGTTTTTT. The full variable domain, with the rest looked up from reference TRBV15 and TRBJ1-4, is DAMVIQNPRYQVTQFGKPVTLSCSQTLNHNVMYWYQQKSSQAPKLLFHYYDKDFNNEADTPDNFQSRRPNTSFCFLDIRSPGLGDTAMYLCATSREGSVEKLFFGSGTQLSVL.

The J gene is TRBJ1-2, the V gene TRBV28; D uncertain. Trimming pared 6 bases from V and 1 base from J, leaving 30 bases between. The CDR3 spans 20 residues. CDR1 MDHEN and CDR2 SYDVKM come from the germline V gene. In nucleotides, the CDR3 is TGTGCCAGCAGCCTCGAATCCGGGTTACAATCCCGATATATTAACTATGGCTACACCTTC. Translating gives CASSLESGLQSRYINYGYTF.

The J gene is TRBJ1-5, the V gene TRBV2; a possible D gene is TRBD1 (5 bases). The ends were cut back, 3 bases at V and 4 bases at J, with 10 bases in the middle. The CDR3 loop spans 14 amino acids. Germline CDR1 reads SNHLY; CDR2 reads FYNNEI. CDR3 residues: CASSEANRNQPQHF. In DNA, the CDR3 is TGTGCCAGCAGTGAGGCCAACAGGAATCAGCCCCAGCATTTT.

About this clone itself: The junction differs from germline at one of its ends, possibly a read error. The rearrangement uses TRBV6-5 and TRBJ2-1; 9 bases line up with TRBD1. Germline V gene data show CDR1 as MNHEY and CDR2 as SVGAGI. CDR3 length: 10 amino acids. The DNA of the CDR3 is TGTGCCCAGGGGGACAGGGACCGAATCTTC. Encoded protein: CAQGDRDRIF.

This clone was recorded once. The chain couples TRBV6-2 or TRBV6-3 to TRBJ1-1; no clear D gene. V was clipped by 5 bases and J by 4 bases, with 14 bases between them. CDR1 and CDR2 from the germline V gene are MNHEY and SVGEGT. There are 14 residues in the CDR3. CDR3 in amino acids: CASSLSGWATEAFF. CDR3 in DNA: TGTGCCAGCAGTCTTTCGGGATGGGCCACTGAAGCTTTCTTT.

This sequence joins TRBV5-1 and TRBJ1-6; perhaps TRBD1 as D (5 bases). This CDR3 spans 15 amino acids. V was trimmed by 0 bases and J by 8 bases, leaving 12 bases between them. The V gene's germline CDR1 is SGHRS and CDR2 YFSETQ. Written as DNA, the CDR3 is TGCGCCAGCAGCTTGGAAATGGGGGTTTATTCACCCCTCCACTTT. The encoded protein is CASSLEMGVYSPLHF.

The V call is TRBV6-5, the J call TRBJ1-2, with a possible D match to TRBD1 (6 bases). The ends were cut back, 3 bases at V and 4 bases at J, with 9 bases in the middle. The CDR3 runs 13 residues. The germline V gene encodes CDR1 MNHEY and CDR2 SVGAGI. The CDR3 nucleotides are TGTGCCAGCAGTTATGGGGGCAGCTATGGCTACACCTTC. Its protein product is CASSYGGSYGYTF.

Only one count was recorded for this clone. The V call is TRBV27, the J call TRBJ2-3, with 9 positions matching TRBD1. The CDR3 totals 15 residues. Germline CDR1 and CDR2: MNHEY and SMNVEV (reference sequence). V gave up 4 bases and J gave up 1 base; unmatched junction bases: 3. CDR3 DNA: TGTGCCAGCAGTTACGACAGGGGGGGCACAGATACGCAGTATTTT. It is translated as CASSYDRGGTDTQYF.